These T cell receptor beta chains were read from a single sample in a study of blood T cell repertoires in COVID-19. Repertoires were generated with immunoSEQ multiplex PCR, while TCRdb's copy carries only in-frame clones and drops some. Of around 29,000 clones listed, over 75% are singletons. Sequencing was performed on peripheral blood. The receptors come from a woman aged 70 to 79 with active or convalescent COVID-19. Each CDR3 is given with its conserved first and last residue. D genes are given only for firm matches. Size is omitted from some rows. Given values are once, few, many or a class for expanded clones.

J | D | V | size | DNA | CDR3
TRBJ2-1 | NA | TRBV30 | NA | TGTGCCTGGAGTAGTGGGGCCGTACATCACAATGAGCAGTTCTTC | CAWSSGAVHHNEQFF
TRBJ2-1 | NA | TRBV9 | NA | TGTGCCAGCAGCGTAGGTGGGACTCGCTACAATGAGCAGTTCTTC | CASSVGGTRYNEQFF
TRBJ1-5 | TRBD1 | TRBV6-6 | NA | TGTGCCAGCAGTTACCACGACAGGGGCAATCAGCCCCAGCATTTT | CASSYHDRGNQPQHF
TRBJ1-2 | NA | TRBV12-3/TRBV12-4 | NA | TGTGCCAGCAGCCAAAAACCTGGGGGGGGCTACACCTTC | CASSQKPGGGYTF
TRBJ1-2 | NA | TRBV2 | NA | TGTGCCAGACGGTCACAGCCCGATGGTGGCTACACCTTC | CARRSQPDGGYTF
TRBJ2-4 | NA | TRBV5-6 | NA | TGTGCCAGCAGCTCCCCAGGGGCCCTAGCCAAAAACATTCAGTACTTC | CASSSPGALAKNIQYF
TRBJ2-6 | NA | TRBV19 | NA | TGTGCCAGTAGTATCGGGAATCCTGGGGCCAACGTCCTGACTTTC | CASSIGNPGANVLTF
TRBJ1-2 | TRBD1 | TRBV27 | NA | TGTGCCAGCAGCCTTACAGGGGAAAGCTATGGCTACACCTTC | CASSLTGESYGYTF
TRBJ2-3 | NA | TRBV19 | NA | TGTGCCAGTAGTAGGGGGGGGGCGAGGGCAGATACGCAGTATTTT | CASSRGGARADTQYF
TRBJ1-3 | TRBD1 | TRBV4-1 | NA | TGCGCCAGCAGGCTAACAGGGGATGGAAACACCATATATTTT | CASRLTGDGNTIYF
TRBJ1-2 | TRBD1 | TRBV5-4 | NA | TGTGCCAGCAGCTTGGGGATGCGGACAGGTAGCTATGGCTACACCTTC | CASSLGMRTGSYGYTF
TRBJ1-2 | TRBD1 | TRBV28 | NA | TGTGCCAGCAGTTTTGGGGACAGTTATGGCTACACCTTC | CASSFGDSYGYTF
TRBJ1-2 | NA | TRBV6-5 | once | TGTGCCGCCGACTCCCCATCTCCCGGCTACACCTTC | CAADSPSPGYTF
TRBJ1-1 | TRBD1 | TRBV7-2 | few | TGTGCCAGCAGCGTAAACAGCGGGACAGGGGGTCCTGAAGCTTTCTTT | CASSVNSGTGGPEAFF
TRBJ2-5 | NA | TRBV27 | NA | TGTGCCAGCAGTTCCCCAGAGGGAATAGCAGGACAAGAGACCCAGTACTTC | CASSSPEGIAGQETQYF
TRBJ1-4 | TRBD1 | TRBV6-6 | NA | TGTGCCAGCAGTGGATCCCGGGACAGGACCACTAATGAAAAACTGTTTTTT | CASSGSRDRTTNEKLFF
TRBJ1-4 | TRBD1 | TRBV6-5 | NA | TGTGCCAGCAGTTACTCGGGACAGGGGAATGAAAAACTGTTTTTT | CASSYSGQGNEKLFF
TRBJ1-2 | NA | TRBV6-1 | NA | TGTGCCAGCAGTGAAGGGGTGGGGGCCGGCTATGGCTACACCTTC | CASSEGVGAGYGYTF
TRBJ2-1 | NA | TRBV7-2 | NA | TGTGCCAGCAGCTACGCAACCGGTGAGCAGTTCTTC | CASSYATGEQFF
TRBJ2-3 | NA | TRBV11-2 | NA | TGTGCCAGCAGCAGACTAGATACGCAGTATTTT | CASSRLDTQYF
TRBJ1-6 | NA | TRBV30 | NA | TGTGCCTGGCAGGGAAGGGGAAATTCACCCCTCCACTTT | CAWQGRGNSPLHF
TRBJ2-7 | TRBD1 | TRBV4-3 | NA | TGCGCCAGCGCCCCCGGGACAGGGGGAATTTACGAGCAGTACTTC | CASAPGTGGIYEQYF